This is a list of T cell receptor beta chains from one sample in a study of cytomegalovirus exposure and HLA in healthy donors. Libraries were prepared by immunoSEQ multiplex PCR; TCRdb keeps only in-frame clonotypes and omits some of them. This table has about 130,000 clones, 80% appearing once. Sequenced sample: PBMCs. The receptors were gathered from a woman in her thirties or forties in good health and CMV-seronegative. Each CDR3 is given without its conserved first and last residue. The order of the fields is V gene, J gene, clone size, CDR3 protein. A row's size may be missing; if present it is once, few, many or a size class.

TRBV2	TRBJ2-5	NA	ATSFGAGGVQETQY
TRBV6-7	TRBJ2-3	NA	ASSPGGVTDTQY
TRBV7-3	TRBJ2-3	few	ASSLPGGSTQY
TRBV10-3	TRBJ1-1	NA	AISENRQGEAF
TRBV4-2	TRBJ1-1	NA	ASSQAPTGGTEAF
TRBV18	TRBJ2-1	NA	ASSPTSDGNEQF
TRBV7-2	TRBJ1-1	NA	ASSLNRVTEAF
TRBV6-5	TRBJ2-1	NA	ASSERGGDNEQF
TRBV5-1	TRBJ2-7	NA	ASSWTSGSEQY
TRBV9	TRBJ1-1	once	ASSVGTGTEAF
TRBV7-3	TRBJ2-5	NA	ASSLNRESETQY
TRBV11-2	TRBJ1-5	NA	ASSLGTGGGFNQPQH
TRBV15	TRBJ1-5	many	ATSRDAPGPGQPQH